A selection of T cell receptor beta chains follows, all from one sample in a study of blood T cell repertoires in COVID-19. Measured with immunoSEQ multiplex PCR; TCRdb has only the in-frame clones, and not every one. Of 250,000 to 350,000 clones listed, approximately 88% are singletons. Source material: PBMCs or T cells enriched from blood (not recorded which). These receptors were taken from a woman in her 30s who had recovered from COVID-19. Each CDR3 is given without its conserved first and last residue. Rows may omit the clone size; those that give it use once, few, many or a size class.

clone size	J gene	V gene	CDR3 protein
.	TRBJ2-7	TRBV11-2	ASSLAAGGLYEQY
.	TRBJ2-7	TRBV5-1	ASSLLGEQY
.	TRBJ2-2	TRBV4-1	ASRYSGADTGELF
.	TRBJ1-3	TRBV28	ASSLGGIAGNTIY
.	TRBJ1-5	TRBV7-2	ASSSTGGINQPQH
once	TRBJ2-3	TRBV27	ASSRSSGGHRTQY
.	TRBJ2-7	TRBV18	ASSRGTSGSTPYEQY
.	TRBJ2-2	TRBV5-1	ASSVPGHITGELF
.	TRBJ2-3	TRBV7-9	ASSLVTPHTDTQY
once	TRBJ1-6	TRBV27	ASSLRRQGIGNSPLH
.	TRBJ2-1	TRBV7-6	ASSLFGGSDAYNEQF
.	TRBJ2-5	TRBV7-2	ASSLIGGRETQY
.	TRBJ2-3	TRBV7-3	ASSLLGGGADTQY
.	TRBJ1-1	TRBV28	ASSLPSGQGTEAF
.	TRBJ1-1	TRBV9	ASSVDPGTEAF
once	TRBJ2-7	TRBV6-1	ASSDTFNYEQY
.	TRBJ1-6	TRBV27	ASSPGSTPYNSPLH
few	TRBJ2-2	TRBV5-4	ASSLEASGNTGELF
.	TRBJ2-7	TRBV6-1	ASSEAGVVSYEQY
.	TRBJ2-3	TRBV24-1	ATSDPLRGGAGDTQY
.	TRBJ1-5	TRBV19	ASRTQGIGNQPQH
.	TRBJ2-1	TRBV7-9	ASSLSSGEGNEQF
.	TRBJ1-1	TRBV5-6	ASSFAYAGEAF
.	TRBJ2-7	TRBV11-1	ASSLAAGYEQY
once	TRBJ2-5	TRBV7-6	ASSLIVSSQETQY
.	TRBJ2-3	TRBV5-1	ASSLVNSGRGTDTQY
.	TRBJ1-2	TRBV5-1	ASSSGQGNYGYT
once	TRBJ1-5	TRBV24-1	ATSERQGSYSNQPQH
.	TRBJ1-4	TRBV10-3	AISEGENNEKLF
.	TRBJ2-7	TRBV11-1	ASSFPERITYEQY
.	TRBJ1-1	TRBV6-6	ASSLRGGNTEAF
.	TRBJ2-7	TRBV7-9	ASSFPPAGTGFTSYEQY
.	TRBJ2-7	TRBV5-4	ASSLPGQGSYEQY
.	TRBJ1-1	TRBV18	ASSGQRNTEAF
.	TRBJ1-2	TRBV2	ASSLDRYPNYGYT
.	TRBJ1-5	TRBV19	ASSAQGAKPWVIQPQH
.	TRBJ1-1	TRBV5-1	ASSFGRGNTEAF
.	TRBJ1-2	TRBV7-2	ASSLDRGYGYT
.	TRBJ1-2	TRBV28	ASRRTGLYGYT
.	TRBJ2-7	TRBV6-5	ASTSAGYEQY
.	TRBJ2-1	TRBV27	ASSLSSWTDGHNEQF
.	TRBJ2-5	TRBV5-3	ARSRLWDRGQETQY